One and the same sample provided the 22 T cell receptor beta chains below, sequenced in a study of T-cell memory formation after mild COVID-19. One entry per CDR3 protein, called by TCRdb with MiXCR from the 5' RACE reads. In the table there are about 350,000 distinct CDR3 sequences, roughly an eighth of which are singletons. Specimen: PBMCs or a T cell subset sorted from them (not recorded which). These TCRs come from a man between 18 and 29 years old who had mild COVID-19 (a few samples of this study predate the infection). Cell type and time point are not known.

The V gene is TRBV5-1, the J gene TRBJ2-1, with a tentative D call TRBD1 (6 bases). V dropped 2 bases and J dropped 8 bases, with 11 bases sitting between them. The CDR3 contains 13 residues. Per germline, CDR1 SGHRS and CDR2 YFSETQ. The CDR3 DNA reads TGCGCCAGCAGCTTTACAGGGAAGCATGAGCAGTTCTTC. Amino acids: CASSFTGKHEQFF.

The rearrangement links TRBV7-2 to TRBJ1-2; tentative D call: TRBD1 (6 bases). Germline V CDR1 and CDR2: SGHTA, FQGNSA. V lost 1 base and J lost 6, with 15 bases in between. The CDR3 spans 15 residues. CDR3 coding DNA: TGTGCCAGCAGCTTAGAAGGGGGGAGGTACGATGGCTACACCTTC. Amino acid sequence: CASSLEGGRYDGYTF.

This clonotype was counted only a few times. V is TRBV7-8 and J is TRBJ2-5, with 7 positions matching TRBD2. The CDR3 extends over 15 amino acids. Looked up from germline, CDR1 is SGHVS and CDR2 is FQNEAQ. Trimming cost V 5 bases and J 1 base; bases outside gene matches: 7. The CDR3, as DNA: TGTGCCAGCAGCCCCTTGGGAGGGGTCCAAGAGACCCAGTACTTC. It specifies CASSPLGGVQETQYF.

V and J are TRBV20-1 and TRBJ2-1; TRBD2 is a possible D gene (5 bases). This CDR3 is built from 12 residues. Germline V CDR1 and CDR2: DFQATT, SNEGSKA (reference sequence). Trimming shortened V by 6 bases and J by 4 bases, and 10 bases separated the two germline ends. CDR3 amino acids: CSAWTGYNEQFF. The DNA for the CDR3 is TGCAGTGCGTGGACTGGGTACAATGAGCAGTTCTTC.

This rearrangement joins TRBV19 to TRBJ1-6; D unclear. The CDR3 runs 15 residues. Germline V gene lookup returns CDR1 LNHDA and CDR2 SQIVND (reference sequence). V lost 6 bases and J lost 10, with 19 bases in between. For the CDR3, the DNA is TGTGCCAGTAGCCAGGAAAGGGCCGCCGGATCACCCCTCCACTTT. Protein: CASSQERAAGSPLHF.

V usage is TRBV9 and J usage is TRBJ1-2; D call uncertain. The CDR3 sequence is 14 residues long. Germline V CDR1 and CDR2: SGDLS, YYNGEE. V was clipped by 3 bases and J by 4 bases, with 13 bases between them. The chain's CDR3 is CASSATKEVYGYTF. The CDR3 DNA reads TGTGCCAGCAGCGCCACAAAGGAAGTCTATGGCTACACCTTC.

This chain uses TRBV2 with TRBJ2-7; the D is unclear. The CDR3 length is 12 residues. V was shortened by 2 bases and J by 7 bases, with 9 bases between the two germline ends. CDR1 is SNHLY and CDR2 is FYNNEI in the germline V gene. The CDR3 here is CASSETEYEQYV. CDR3 coding DNA: TGTGCCAGCAGTGAAACGGAGTATGAGCAGTACGTC.

The chain combines TRBV6-5 with TRBJ2-1; no clear D. CDR3 size: 13 residues. Trimming pared 2 bases from V and 10 bases from J, leaving 12 bases between. The germline V gene encodes CDR1 MNHEY and CDR2 SVGAGI. CDR3 coding DNA: TGTGCCAGCAGTTACCAGACCGCCGGAGAGCAGTTCTTC. It encodes CASSYQTAGEQFF.

DNA for the CDR3: TGTGCCAGCAGCCAAGACCCCGGGAGACAGGGGGCCGGCGAGCAGTACTTC. The encoded protein is CASSQDPGRQGAGEQYF. This chain joins TRBV3-1 and TRBJ2-7, with 10 bases identical to TRBD1. The CDR3 length is 17 residues. V dropped 0 bases and J dropped 6; count of bases not matched to a gene: 11. Germline V gene data show CDR1 as LGHDT and CDR2 as YNNKEL (reference sequence).

The rearrangement uses TRBV6-2 or TRBV6-3 and TRBJ1-5; 9 positions match TRBD1. V shed 6 bases and J 6 bases; nucleotides not matched to a gene: 9. This CDR3 region has 15 residues. CDR1 is MNHEY, CDR2 SVGEGT, per germline. CDR3 in amino acids: CASSHTGGSVQPQHF. CDR3 sequence (DNA): TGTGCCAGCAGCCACACAGGGGGCAGCGTTCAGCCCCAGCATTTT.

The J gene is TRBJ2-1, the V gene TRBV11-3; the match to TRBD1 covers 7 bases. CDR1 is SGHNT and CDR2 is YENEEA in the germline V gene. V was clipped by 2 bases and J by 1 base; unmatched bases: 11. This CDR3 spans 18 amino acids. As DNA, the CDR3 is TGTGCCAGCAGCTTACCAACCTCAGCAGGGGGTTCCTACAATGAGCAGTTCTTC. The encoded protein is CASSLPTSAGGSYNEQFF.

The chain links TRBV6-5 to TRBJ1-5; TRBD1 aligns across 10 bases. This CDR3 region has 17 residues. The germline V gene has CDR1 MNHEY and CDR2 SVGAGI. Trimming took 6 bases from V and 4 from J; bases not matched to a gene: 12. CDR3 residues: CASRLTGQGFPNQPQHF. CDR3 sequence (DNA): TGTGCCAGCAGGCTAACGGGACAGGGGTTTCCAAATCAGCCCCAGCATTTT.

The chain has TRBV7-2 and TRBJ2-3; TRBD2 is a possible D gene (7 bases). The V gene lost 0 bases and the J gene lost 4 bases, with 11 bases spanning the gap. CDR1 is SGHTA, CDR2 FQGNSA, per germline. The CDR3 loop spans 15 amino acids. This CDR3 is CASSLAGGPPDTQYF. The CDR3 DNA reads TGTGCCAGCAGCTTAGCGGGGGGGCCCCCAGATACGCAGTATTTT.

This clonotype was recorded a few times. The rearrangement joins TRBV6-5 to TRBJ1-2; the match to TRBD1 covers 8 bases. Unmatched junction bases numbered 10, after V lost 6 bases and J lost 7 bases. The V gene's germline CDR1 is MNHEY and CDR2 SVGAGI. The CDR3 totals 14 residues. CDR3 DNA sequence: TGTGCCAGCAGGAGGACAGGGTTAGCGCGTGGCTACACCTTC. It encodes CASRRTGLARGYTF.

V usage is TRBV12-3 or TRBV12-4 and J usage is TRBJ2-7; 10 nucleotides align to TRBD1. The CDR3 is 14 residues long. V was clipped by 6 bases and J by 4 bases; unmatched bases: 6. CDR3 protein: CASSLGQGGYEQYF. CDR3 DNA sequence: TGTGCCAGCAGCCTCGGACAGGGGGGGTACGAGCAGTACTTC.

This clonotype was seen a few times. The CDR3 loop reads CASSQDMEETQYF. In nucleotides, the CDR3 is TGTGCCAGCAGCCAAGATATGGAGGAGACCCAGTACTTC. J is TRBJ2-5 and V is TRBV4-2, with no clear D. Germline loops: CDR1 LGHNA, CDR2 YNFKEQ. The CDR3 spans 13 residues. Trimming pared 0 bases from V and 5 bases from J, leaving 7 bases between.

This clonotype was recorded a few times. This chain links TRBV10-1 with TRBJ2-2, with D perhaps being TRBD1 or TRBD2 (6 bases each). The CDR3 extends over 15 amino acids. Germline CDR1 is WNHNN and CDR2 is SYGVQD (reference sequence). Trimming shortened V by 6 bases and J by 4 bases, and 15 bases separated the two germline ends. The CDR3 coding sequence is TGCGCCAGCAGCCCCGGCGGGACACTCACCGGGGAGCTGTTTTTT. Translating it yields CASSPGGTLTGELFF.

The chain carries TRBV20-1 and TRBJ2-1; D not certain. Trimming stripped 6 bases from V and 5 bases from J, with 11 bases between. The CDR3 has 12 residues. The germline gives CDR1 DFQATT, CDR2 SNEGSKA (reference sequence). CDR3 region: CSAGRNNNEQFF. The CDR3 DNA is TGCAGTGCCGGACGCAACAACAATGAGCAGTTCTTC.

This clonotype showed up just a few times. The chain links TRBV5-3 to TRBJ2-2; 9 positions match TRBD2. TRBV5-3 is flagged as an ORF with uncertain function. The CDR3 covers 15 residues. V was clipped by 4 bases and J by 3 bases; unmatched bases: 4. DNA for the CDR3: TGTGCCAGAAGCCCTAGCGGGGATCACACCGGGGAGCTGTTTTTT. It yields the protein CARSPSGDHTGELFF.

This clonotype was counted between two and nine times. The chain combines TRBV20-1 with TRBJ1-6; 8 nucleotides agree with TRBD1. The V gene's germline CDR1 is DFQATT and CDR2 SNEGSKA (reference sequence). The CDR3 consists of 15 residues. Trimming at V came to 3 bases and at J to 3 bases, leaving 4 bases not matched to a gene. The CDR3 loop is CSARPGGLYNSPLHF. The CDR3 DNA reads as TGCAGTGCTAGGCCAGGGGGCCTCTATAATTCACCCCTCCACTTT.

This clonotype was recorded a few times. V and J are TRBV7-9 and TRBJ1-3; D is possibly TRBD1 (5 bases). Germline V gene data show CDR1 as SEHNR and CDR2 as FQNEAQ (reference sequence). The CDR3 totals 15 residues. Trimming pared 5 bases from V and 5 bases from J, leaving 16 bases between. Here the CDR3 reads CASSTTTGGRNTIYF. The CDR3, as DNA: TGTGCCAGCAGCACCACGACCGGGGGAAGAAACACCATATATTTT.

The rearrangement uses TRBV29-1 and TRBJ2-1, with unresolved D. There are 14 residues in the CDR3. The germline gives CDR1 SQVTM, CDR2 ANQGSEA. Trimming took 4 bases from V and 0 from J, leaving 10 bases between them. CDR3 coding DNA: TGCAGCGTTGCGCTGGGCGCCTCCTACAATGAGCAGTTCTTC. Protein sequence: CSVALGASYNEQFF.